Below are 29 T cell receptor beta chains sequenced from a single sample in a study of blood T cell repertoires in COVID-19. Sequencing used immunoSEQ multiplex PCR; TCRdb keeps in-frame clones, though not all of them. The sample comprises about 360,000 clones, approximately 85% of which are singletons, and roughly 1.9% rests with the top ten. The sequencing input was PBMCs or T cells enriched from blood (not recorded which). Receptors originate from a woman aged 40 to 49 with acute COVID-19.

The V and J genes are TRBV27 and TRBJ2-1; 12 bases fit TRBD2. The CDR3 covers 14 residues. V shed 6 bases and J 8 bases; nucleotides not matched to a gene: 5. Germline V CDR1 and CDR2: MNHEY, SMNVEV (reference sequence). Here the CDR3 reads CASRETSGGDEQFF. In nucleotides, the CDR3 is TGTGCCAGCAGAGAGACTAGCGGGGGAGATGAGCAGTTCTTC.

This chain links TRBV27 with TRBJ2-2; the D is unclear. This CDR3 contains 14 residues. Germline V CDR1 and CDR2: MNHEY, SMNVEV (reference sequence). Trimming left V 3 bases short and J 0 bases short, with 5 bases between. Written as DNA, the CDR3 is TGTGCCAGCAGTTTGTGGCCGAACACCGGGGAGCTGTTTTTT. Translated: CASSLWPNTGELFF.

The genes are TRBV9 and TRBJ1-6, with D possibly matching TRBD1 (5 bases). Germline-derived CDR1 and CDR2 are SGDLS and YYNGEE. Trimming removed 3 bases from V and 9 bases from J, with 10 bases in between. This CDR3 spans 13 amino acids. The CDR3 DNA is TGTGCCAGCAGCGCAGGGAACGGTTCACCCCTCCACTTT. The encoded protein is CASSAGNGSPLHF.

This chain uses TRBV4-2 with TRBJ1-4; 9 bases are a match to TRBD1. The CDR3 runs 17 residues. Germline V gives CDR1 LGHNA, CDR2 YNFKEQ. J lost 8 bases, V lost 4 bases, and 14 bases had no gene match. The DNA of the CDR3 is TGTGCCAGCAGCCGGGCAACAGGGGGCGTTTTCAGCGAAAAACTGTTTTTT. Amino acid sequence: CASSRATGGVFSEKLFF.

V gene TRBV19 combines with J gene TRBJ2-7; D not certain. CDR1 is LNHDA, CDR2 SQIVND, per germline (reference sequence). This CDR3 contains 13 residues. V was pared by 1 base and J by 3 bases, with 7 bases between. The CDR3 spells CASSIGRLYEQYF. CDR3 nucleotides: TGTGCCAGTAGTATAGGGAGACTCTACGAGCAGTACTTC.

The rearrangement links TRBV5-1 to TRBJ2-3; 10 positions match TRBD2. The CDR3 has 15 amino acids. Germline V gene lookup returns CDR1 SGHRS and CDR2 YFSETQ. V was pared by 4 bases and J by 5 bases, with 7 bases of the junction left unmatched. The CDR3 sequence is CASSPTSGVRDTQYF. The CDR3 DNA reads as TGCGCCAGCAGCCCTACTAGCGGGGTAAGAGATACGCAGTATTTT.

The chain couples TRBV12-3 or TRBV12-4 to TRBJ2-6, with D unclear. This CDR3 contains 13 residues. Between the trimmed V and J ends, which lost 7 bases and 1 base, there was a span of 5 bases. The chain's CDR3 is CASMRSGANVLTF. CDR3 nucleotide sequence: TGTGCCAGCATGCGATCTGGGGCCAACGTCCTGACTTTC.

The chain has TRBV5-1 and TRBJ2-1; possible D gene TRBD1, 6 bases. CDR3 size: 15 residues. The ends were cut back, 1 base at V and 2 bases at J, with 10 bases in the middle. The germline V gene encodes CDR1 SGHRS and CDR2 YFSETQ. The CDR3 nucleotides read TGCGCCAGCAGCTTGACTGGGGGCACCTACAATGAGCAGTTCTTC. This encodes CASSLTGGTYNEQFF.

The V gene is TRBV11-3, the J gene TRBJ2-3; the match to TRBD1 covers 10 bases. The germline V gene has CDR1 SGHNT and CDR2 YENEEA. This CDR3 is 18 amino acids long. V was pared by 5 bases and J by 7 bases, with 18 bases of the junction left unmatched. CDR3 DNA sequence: TGTGCCAGCAGCCCTGGTCGATTCAGCGACAGGGGGCCCAATACGCAGTATTTT. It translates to CASSPGRFSDRGPNTQYF.

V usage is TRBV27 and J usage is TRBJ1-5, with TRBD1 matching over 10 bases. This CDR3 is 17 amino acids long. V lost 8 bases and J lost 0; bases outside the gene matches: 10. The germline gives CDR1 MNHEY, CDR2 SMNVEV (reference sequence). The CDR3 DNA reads TGTGCCAGCGGTTCGGGGACAGGGGTTTTTAGCAATCAGCCCCAGCATTTT. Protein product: CASGSGTGVFSNQPQHF.

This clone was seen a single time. CDR3 sequence (DNA): TGTGCCAGCACCCGGGGGGACTATGGCTACACCTTC. Translation gives CASTRGDYGYTF. The genes are TRBV6-5 and TRBJ1-2, with D tentatively TRBD1 (5 bases). Trimming shortened V by 7 bases and J by 3 bases, and 9 bases separated the two germline ends. Per germline, CDR1 MNHEY and CDR2 SVGAGI. The CDR3 sequence is 12 residues long.

The CDR3 loop is CASSLPPDRGYEQFF. As DNA, the CDR3 is TGTGCCAGCAGCTTGCCACCGGACAGGGGGTATGAGCAGTTCTTC. This chain joins TRBV5-4 and TRBJ2-1, with 10 bases aligning to TRBD1. The CDR3 contains 15 residues. Losses at the gene ends were 1 base for V and 8 bases for J; bases not matched to a gene: 6. CDR1 is SGHNT, CDR2 YYREEE, per germline (reference sequence).

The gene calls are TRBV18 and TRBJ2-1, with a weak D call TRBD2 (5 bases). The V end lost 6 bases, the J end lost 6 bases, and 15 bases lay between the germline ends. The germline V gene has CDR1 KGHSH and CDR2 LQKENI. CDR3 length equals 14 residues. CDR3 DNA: TGTGCCAGCTCCCCCCCGGACTCTCGCAATGAGCAGTTCTTC. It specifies CASSPPDSRNEQFF.

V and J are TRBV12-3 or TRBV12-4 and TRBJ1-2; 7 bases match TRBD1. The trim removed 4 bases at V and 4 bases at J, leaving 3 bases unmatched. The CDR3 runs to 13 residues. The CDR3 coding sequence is TGTGCCAGCAGTTCGAACAGGGGCTATGGCTACACCTTC. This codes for CASSSNRGYGYTF.

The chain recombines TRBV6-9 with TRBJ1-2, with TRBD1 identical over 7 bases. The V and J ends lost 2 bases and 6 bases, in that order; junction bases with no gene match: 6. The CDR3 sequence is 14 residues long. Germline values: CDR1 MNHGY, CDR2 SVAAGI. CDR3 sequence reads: CASSYGLQGHGYTF. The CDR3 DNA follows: TGTGCCAGCAGTTATGGACTACAGGGGCATGGCTACACCTTC.

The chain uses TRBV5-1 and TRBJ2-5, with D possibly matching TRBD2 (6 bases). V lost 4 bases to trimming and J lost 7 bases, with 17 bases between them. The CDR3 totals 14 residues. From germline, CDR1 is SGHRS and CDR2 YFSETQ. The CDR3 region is CASSDDGSGGTQYF. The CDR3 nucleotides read TGCGCCAGCAGCGACGACGGGTCCGGGGGGACCCAGTACTTC. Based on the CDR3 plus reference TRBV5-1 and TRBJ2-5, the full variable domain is KAGVTQTPRYLIKTRGQQVTLSCSPISGHRSVSWYQQTPGQGLQFLFEYFSETQRNKGNFPGRFSGRQFSNSRSEMNVSTLELGDSALYLCASSDDGSGGTQYFGPGTRLLVL.

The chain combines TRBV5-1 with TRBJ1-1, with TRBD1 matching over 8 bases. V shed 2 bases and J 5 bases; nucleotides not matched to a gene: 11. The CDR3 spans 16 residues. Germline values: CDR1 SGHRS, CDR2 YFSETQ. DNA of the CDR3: TGCGCCAGCAGCTTTATGACAGGGGCCCTCGAAACTGAAGCTTTCTTT. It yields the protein CASSFMTGALETEAFF.

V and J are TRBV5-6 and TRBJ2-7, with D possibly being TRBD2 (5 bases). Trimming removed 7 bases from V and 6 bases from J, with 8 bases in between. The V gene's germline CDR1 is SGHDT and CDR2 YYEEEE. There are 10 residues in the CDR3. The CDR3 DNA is TGTGCCAGCGAAGGGAGCGAGCAGTACTTC. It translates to CASEGSEQYF.

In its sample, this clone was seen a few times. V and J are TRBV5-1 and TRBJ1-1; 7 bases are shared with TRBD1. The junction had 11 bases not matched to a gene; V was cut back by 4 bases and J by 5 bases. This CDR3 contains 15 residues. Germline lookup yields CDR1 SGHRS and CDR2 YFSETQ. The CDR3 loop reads CASSATGEGGTEAFF. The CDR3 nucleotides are TGCGCCAGCAGCGCAACAGGGGAAGGGGGGACTGAAGCTTTCTTT.

Here the CDR3 reads CASSIDRGFDYGYTF. CDR3 nucleotide sequence: TGTGCCAGTAGTATCGACAGGGGATTTGACTATGGCTACACCTTC. The gene calls are TRBV19 and TRBJ1-2, with 8 bases that match TRBD1. Trimming took 3 bases from V and 3 from J; bases not matched to a gene: 6. The CDR3 spans 15 residues. The V gene's germline CDR1 is LNHDA and CDR2 SQIVND (reference sequence).

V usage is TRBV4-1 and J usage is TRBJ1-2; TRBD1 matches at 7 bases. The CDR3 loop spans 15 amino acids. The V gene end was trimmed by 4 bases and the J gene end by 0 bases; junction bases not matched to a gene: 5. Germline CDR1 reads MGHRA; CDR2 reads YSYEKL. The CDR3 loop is CASSLRDSSNYGYTF. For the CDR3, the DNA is TGCGCCAGCAGCCTGAGGGACAGCTCTAACTATGGCTACACCTTC.

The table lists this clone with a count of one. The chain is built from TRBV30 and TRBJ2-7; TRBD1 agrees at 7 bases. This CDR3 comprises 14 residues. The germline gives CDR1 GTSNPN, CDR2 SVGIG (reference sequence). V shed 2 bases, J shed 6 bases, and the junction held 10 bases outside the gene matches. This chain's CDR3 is CAWSFGQAHGEQYF. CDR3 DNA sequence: TGTGCCTGGAGTTTTGGACAGGCGCACGGCGAGCAGTACTTC. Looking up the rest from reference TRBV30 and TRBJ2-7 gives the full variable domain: SQTIHQWPATLVQPVGSPLSLECTVEGTSNPNLYWYRQAAGRGLQLLFYSVGIGQISSEVPQNLSASRPQDRQFILSSKKLLLSDSGFYLCAWSFGQAHGEQYFGPGTRLTVT.

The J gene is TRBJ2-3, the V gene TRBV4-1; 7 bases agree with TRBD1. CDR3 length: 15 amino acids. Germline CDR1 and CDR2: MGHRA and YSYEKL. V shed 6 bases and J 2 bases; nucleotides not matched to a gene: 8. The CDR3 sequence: CASRGAGGLTDTQYF. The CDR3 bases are TGCGCCAGCAGGGGGGCAGGGGGTCTCACAGATACGCAGTATTTT.

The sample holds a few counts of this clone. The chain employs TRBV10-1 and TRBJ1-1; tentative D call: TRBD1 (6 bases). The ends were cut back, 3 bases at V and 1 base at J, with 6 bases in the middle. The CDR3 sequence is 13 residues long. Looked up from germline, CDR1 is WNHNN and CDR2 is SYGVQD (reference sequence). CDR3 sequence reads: CASSEGGNTEAFF. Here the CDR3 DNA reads TGCGCCAGCAGTGAAGGGGGGAACACTGAAGCTTTCTTT.

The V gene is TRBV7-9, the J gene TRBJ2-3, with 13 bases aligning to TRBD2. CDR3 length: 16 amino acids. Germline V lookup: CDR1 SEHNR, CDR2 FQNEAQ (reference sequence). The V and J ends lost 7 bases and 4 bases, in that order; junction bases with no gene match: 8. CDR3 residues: CASTLILAGGADTQYF. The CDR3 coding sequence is TGTGCCAGCACCCTTATACTAGCGGGGGGGGCAGATACGCAGTATTTT.

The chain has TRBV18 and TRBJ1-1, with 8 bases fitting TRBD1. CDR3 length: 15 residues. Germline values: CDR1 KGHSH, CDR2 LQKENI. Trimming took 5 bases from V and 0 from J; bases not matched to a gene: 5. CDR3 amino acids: CASSISGQVNTEAFF. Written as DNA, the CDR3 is TGTGCCAGCTCAATCTCGGGACAGGTGAACACTGAAGCTTTCTTT.

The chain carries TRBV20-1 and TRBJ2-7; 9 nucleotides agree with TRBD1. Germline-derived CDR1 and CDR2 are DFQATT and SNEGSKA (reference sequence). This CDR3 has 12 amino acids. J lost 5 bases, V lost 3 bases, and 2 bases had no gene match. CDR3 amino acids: CSASGTGNEQYF. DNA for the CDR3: TGCAGTGCTAGTGGGACAGGGAACGAGCAGTACTTC.

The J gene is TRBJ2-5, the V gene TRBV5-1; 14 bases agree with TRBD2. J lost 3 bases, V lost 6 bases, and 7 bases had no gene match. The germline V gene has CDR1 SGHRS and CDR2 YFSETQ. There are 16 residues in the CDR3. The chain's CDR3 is CASTRTSGGIKETQYF. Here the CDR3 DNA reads TGCGCCAGCACCAGGACTAGCGGGGGGATAAAAGAGACCCAGTACTTC.

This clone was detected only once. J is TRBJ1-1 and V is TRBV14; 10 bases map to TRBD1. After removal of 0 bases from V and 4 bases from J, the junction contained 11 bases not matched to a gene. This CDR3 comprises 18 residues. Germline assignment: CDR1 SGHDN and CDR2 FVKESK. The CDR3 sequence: CASSQDRGQGDGGTEAFF. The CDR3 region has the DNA TGTGCCAGCAGCCAAGATCGAGGACAGGGGGACGGTGGCACTGAAGCTTTCTTT.